What follows are 26 T cell receptor beta chains derived from one specimen sequenced in a study of shared clonotypes between healthy human individuals (dated by TCRdb to the early 2020s). The protocol used for the library was the immunoSEQ multiplex PCR assay. TCRdb carries this immuneACCESS record with in-frame sequences only. Its versions omit some clonotypes, under half of them owing to an unresolved V gene in the studies checked, with the rest unexplained. A total of more than 2 million clones appear in this sample, 93% of them only once. The top ten constitute more than 1.5% of the sample. CD8 naive samples consisted of CD45RO-negative cells that were positively selected for CCR7, yielding a CD45RA+CCR7+ population without TemRA cells. The source material was naive CD8+ T cells from PBMCs. What the cell subset or site label conveys for this sample: CD45RA+CCR7+. All receptors come from a man between 18 and 29 years old in good health. Some clones in this sample may be carry-over from other donors' samples.

V usage is TRBV5-8 and J usage is TRBJ2-7; D uncertain. Deletions cut 2 bases from V and 0 bases from J, with 6 bases between. The CDR3 totals 13 residues. CDR1 SGHTS and CDR2 YDEGEE come from the germline V gene. CDR3 DNA sequence: TGTGCCAGCAGCTTCTCCAGCTCCTACGAGCAGTACTTC. This encodes CASSFSSSYEQYF.

This chain connects TRBV4-1 to TRBJ2-6; 7 positions agree with TRBD2. CDR1 and CDR2 (germline): MGHRA, YSYEKL. The CDR3 has 17 residues. J was trimmed by 5 bases and V by 4 bases; bases with no gene match: 11. The DNA for the CDR3 is TGCGCCAGCAGCCCAACGGGGGGTGTAGGCTGGGCCAACGTCCTGACTTTC. Its protein product is CASSPTGGVGWANVLTF.

The genes are TRBV6-5 and TRBJ2-3, with TRBD1 matching 7 bases. The CDR3 has 14 amino acids. V gave up 6 bases and J gave up 1 base; unmatched junction bases: 4. Per the germline V gene, CDR1 is MNHEY and CDR2 is SVGAGI. CDR3: CASRIDRGTDTQYF. In DNA, the CDR3 is TGTGCCAGCAGGATAGACAGGGGCACAGATACGCAGTATTTT.

This clone has only one observation. This rearrangement joins TRBV7-9 to TRBJ2-1; 12 bases fit TRBD2. This CDR3 is 16 amino acids long. Germline CDR1 and CDR2: SEHNR and FQNEAQ (reference sequence). V shed 2 bases, J shed 5 bases, and the junction held 4 bases outside the gene matches. CDR3 sequence: CASSLFWTSGNNEQFF. In DNA form, the CDR3 reads TGTGCCAGCAGCTTATTTTGGACTAGCGGGAACAATGAGCAGTTCTTC.

This chain uses TRBV29-1 with TRBJ2-2; D possibly corresponds to TRBD1 (6 bases). The CDR3 is 13 amino acids. Trimming stripped 6 bases from V and 5 bases from J, with 13 bases between. Germline V gene sequence: CDR1 SQVTM, CDR2 ANQGSEA. CDR3 protein: CSVRRGGTGELFF. For the CDR3, the DNA is TGCAGCGTCCGGAGAGGGGGAACCGGGGAGCTGTTTTTT.

About this clone itself: This sample includes further DNA sequences coding for the same CDR3. V is TRBV4-1 and J is TRBJ2-2, with D unclear. V dropped 3 bases and J dropped 5 bases, with 4 bases sitting between them. This CDR3 region has 12 residues. The germline gives CDR1 MGHRA, CDR2 YSYEKL. CDR3 residues: CASSHPTGELFF. The CDR3 nucleotides read TGCGCCAGCAGCCACCCAACCGGGGAGCTGTTTTTT.

The chain joins TRBV4-3 to TRBJ1-1, with D unresolved. Trimming shortened V by 0 bases and J by 4 bases, and 15 bases separated the two germline ends. The CDR3 runs 16 residues. Germline V gene data show CDR1 as LGHNA and CDR2 as YSLEER. CDR3 residues: CASSQEGGRLVTEAFF. The CDR3 DNA follows: TGCGCCAGCAGCCAAGAAGGCGGGCGGCTTGTCACTGAAGCTTTCTTT.

This chain uses TRBV7-2 with TRBJ2-5, with TRBD1 matching 10 bases. CDR1 SGHTA and CDR2 FQGNSA come from the germline V gene. Germline trimming cut 6 bases from V and 2 bases from J; bases unmatched to any gene: 9. The CDR3 has 16 amino acids. The CDR3 loop reads CASSYRQGAGQETQYF. Written as DNA, the CDR3 is TGTGCCAGCAGTTACAGACAGGGGGCAGGGCAAGAGACCCAGTACTTC.

The rearrangement uses TRBV9 and TRBJ1-2, with 8 nucleotides matching TRBD1. The CDR3 covers 16 residues. V lost 4 bases and J lost 0; bases outside the gene matches: 8. Germline V gene lookup returns CDR1 SGDLS and CDR2 YYNGEE. The CDR3 loop is CASSNRDRTPNYGYTF. CDR3 DNA sequence: TGTGCCAGCAGCAACCGGGACAGGACTCCTAACTATGGCTACACCTTC.

The J gene is TRBJ2-7, the V gene TRBV29-1; D might be TRBD2 (5 bases). CDR3 length: 12 residues. Germline CDR1 is SQVTM and CDR2 is ANQGSEA. Trimming took 4 bases from V and 2 from J, leaving 9 bases between them. CDR3 coding DNA: TGCAGCGTTGGGTCCGGGGCCTACGAGCAGTACTTC. It codes for CSVGSGAYEQYF.

The V call is TRBV5-6, the J call TRBJ2-3; a possible D gene is TRBD2 (6 bases). The CDR3 sequence is 14 residues long. V was trimmed by 4 bases and J by 0 bases, leaving 9 bases between them. CDR1 SGHDT and CDR2 YYEEEE come from the germline V gene. The CDR3 here is CASSTGLSTDTQYF. The CDR3, as DNA: TGTGCCAGCAGCACGGGACTCAGCACAGATACGCAGTATTTT. The full variable domain, rest sourced from reference TRBV5-6 and TRBJ2-3, is DAGVTQSPTHLIKTRGQQVTLRCSPKSGHDTVSWYQQALGQGPQFIFQYYEEEERQRGNFPDRFSGHQFPNYSSELNVNALLLGDSALYLCASSTGLSTDTQYFGPGTRLTVL.

This chain links TRBV7-3 with TRBJ2-1; no clear D. Germline values: CDR1 SGHTA, CDR2 FQGTGA. The CDR3 totals 14 residues. Trimming shortened V by 5 bases and J by 6 bases, and 14 bases separated the two germline ends. The CDR3 DNA is TGTGCCAGCAGCCTACCCGGACCGATCAATGAGCAGTTCTTC. This sequence encodes CASSLPGPINEQFF.

The rearrangement joins TRBV4-3 to TRBJ2-2; D not resolved. Looked up from germline, CDR1 is LGHNA and CDR2 is YSLEER. Trimming left V 0 bases short and J 4 bases short, with 6 bases between. There are 14 residues in the CDR3. In nucleotides, the CDR3 is TGCGCCAGCAGCCAAGAATCCTCCACCGGGGAGCTGTTTTTT. Residues: CASSQESSTGELFF.

The CDR3: CASSFHWNTGELFF. CDR3 DNA: TGTGCCAGCAGTTTTCATTGGAACACCGGGGAGCTGTTTTTT. The chain recombines TRBV28 with TRBJ2-2, with D unresolved. This CDR3 spans 14 amino acids. The V end lost 3 bases, the J end lost 1 base, and 6 bases lay between the germline ends. Germline V CDR1 and CDR2: MDHEN, SYDVKM.

The chain couples TRBV9 to TRBJ2-7; 10 nucleotides line up with TRBD1. There are 16 residues in the CDR3. CDR1 SGDLS and CDR2 YYNGEE come from the germline V gene. V shed 2 bases, J shed 2 bases, and the junction held 7 bases outside the gene matches. The CDR3 reads CASSVGDRGETYEQYF. CDR3 DNA: TGTGCCAGCAGCGTCGGGGACAGGGGCGAAACCTACGAGCAGTACTTC.

There are a few counts of this clone. The genes are TRBV7-9 and TRBJ1-2; 7 nucleotides match TRBD1. This CDR3 has 13 amino acids. V was pared by 3 bases and J by 4 bases, with 2 bases of the junction left unmatched. Germline-derived CDR1 and CDR2 are SEHNR and FQNEAQ (reference sequence). The CDR3 bases are TGTGCCAGCAGCTTGGGACAGACCTATGGCTACACCTTC. Its translation is CASSLGQTYGYTF.

The J gene is TRBJ2-7, the V gene TRBV7-2; D assignment may be TRBD1 or TRBD2 (6 bases each). This CDR3 is built from 15 residues. CDR1 is SGHTA and CDR2 is FQGNSA in the germline V gene. With 5 bases removed from V and 3 bases from J, the gap between germline ends came to 17 bases. The CDR3 protein is CASSPGGQALYEQYF. The CDR3 nucleotides read TGTGCCAGCAGCCCCGGGGGACAAGCCCTCTACGAGCAGTACTTC.

As for this clone: One end of the junction varies from germline; a read error may be responsible. Other DNA sequences within the sample encode an identical CDR3. This chain connects TRBV11-2 to TRBJ2-7, with a weak D call TRBD2 (5 bases). Germline V lookup: CDR1 SGHAT, CDR2 FQNNGV. The CDR3 sequence is 13 residues long. CDR3: CASSPRLRYEQYF. The CDR3 DNA follows: TGTGCCAGCAGCCCCCGACTACGATACGAACAGTACTTC. Complete variable domain (other parts from reference TRBV11-2 and TRBJ2-7): EAGVAQSPRYKIIEKRQSVAFWCNPISGHATLYWYQQILGQGPKLLIQFQNNGVVDDSQLPKDRFSAERLKGVDSTLKIQPAKLEDSAVYLCASSPRLRYEQYFGPGTRLTVT.

The chain uses TRBV30 and TRBJ2-7, with D unresolved. The CDR3 is 12 amino acids. Trimming removed 5 bases at V and 4 bases at J, with 12 bases between. CDR1 and CDR2 from the germline V gene are GTSNPN and SVGIG (reference sequence). CDR3 coding DNA: TGTGCCTGGCGACCAGTACTATACGAGCAGTACTTC. It specifies CAWRPVLYEQYF.

This chain connects TRBV28 to TRBJ2-4, with D perhaps TRBD1 or TRBD2 (5 bases each). From germline, CDR1 is MDHEN and CDR2 SYDVKM. Between the trimmed V and J ends, which lost 6 bases and 6 bases, there was a span of 18 bases. The CDR3 has 15 amino acids. The CDR3: CASSPRGPSVNIQYF. The CDR3, as DNA: TGTGCCAGCAGCCCCCGGGGCCCATCTGTAAACATTCAGTACTTC.

The table lists this clone with a few counts. This chain joins TRBV7-9 and TRBJ2-7, with 8 nucleotides matching TRBD1. The CDR3 is made up of 15 amino acids. The trim removed 3 bases at V and 0 bases at J, leaving 4 bases unmatched. The germline V gene has CDR1 SEHNR and CDR2 FQNEAQ (reference sequence). The DNA for the CDR3 is TGTGCCAGCAGCTTTCGGACAGGGAGCTCCTACGAGCAGTACTTC. Residues: CASSFRTGSSYEQYF.

V gene TRBV7-9 combines with J gene TRBJ1-2, with a possible D match to TRBD1 (5 bases). Per the germline V gene, CDR1 is SEHNR and CDR2 is FQNEAQ (reference sequence). The CDR3 contains 13 residues. The germline V and J ends were trimmed by 5 bases and 7 bases, with 14 bases remaining between them. CDR3 in amino acids: CASSPVRAAGYTF. The CDR3, as DNA: TGTGCCAGCAGCCCCGTCAGGGCGGCTGGCTACACCTTC.

The rearrangement joins TRBV7-9 to TRBJ2-6; tentative D call: TRBD2 (5 bases). CDR1 SEHNR and CDR2 FQNEAQ come from the germline V gene (reference sequence). CDR3 size: 17 residues. Trimming stripped 5 bases from V and 0 bases from J, with 14 bases between. The DNA for the CDR3 is TGTGCCAGCAGCCGGACGCGGGTAGCCTCTGGGGCCAACGTCCTGACTTTC. This codes for CASSRTRVASGANVLTF.

The genes are TRBV2 and TRBJ1-5; possible D gene TRBD1, 6 bases. V lost 4 bases to trimming and J lost 4 bases, with 17 bases between them. CDR1 and CDR2 from the germline V gene are SNHLY and FYNNEI. The CDR3 consists of 16 residues. Written as DNA, the CDR3 is TGTGCCAGCAGTGCTGAACCAGGGGTGCGAAATCAGCCCCAGCATTTT. Translation gives CASSAEPGVRNQPQHF.

The gene calls are TRBV4-1 and TRBJ1-4; 8 nucleotides align to TRBD1. The CDR3 covers 15 residues. J gave up 7 bases and V 0 bases, and 4 bases lay outside the gene matches. Germline V lookup: CDR1 MGHRA, CDR2 YSYEKL. The CDR3 DNA follows: TGCGCCAGCAGCCAAGAACCAGGGGGCATTGAAAAACTGTTTTTT. It specifies CASSQEPGGIEKLFF.

The rearrangement uses TRBV5-6 and TRBJ1-2; D not resolved. Trimming cost V 4 bases and J 4 bases, with 14 bases left between them. Germline values: CDR1 SGHDT, CDR2 YYEEEE. This CDR3 contains 14 residues. The CDR3 DNA is TGTGCCAGCAGCACTGGATCTTTCAGCTATGGCTACACCTTC. It translates to CASSTGSFSYGYTF.